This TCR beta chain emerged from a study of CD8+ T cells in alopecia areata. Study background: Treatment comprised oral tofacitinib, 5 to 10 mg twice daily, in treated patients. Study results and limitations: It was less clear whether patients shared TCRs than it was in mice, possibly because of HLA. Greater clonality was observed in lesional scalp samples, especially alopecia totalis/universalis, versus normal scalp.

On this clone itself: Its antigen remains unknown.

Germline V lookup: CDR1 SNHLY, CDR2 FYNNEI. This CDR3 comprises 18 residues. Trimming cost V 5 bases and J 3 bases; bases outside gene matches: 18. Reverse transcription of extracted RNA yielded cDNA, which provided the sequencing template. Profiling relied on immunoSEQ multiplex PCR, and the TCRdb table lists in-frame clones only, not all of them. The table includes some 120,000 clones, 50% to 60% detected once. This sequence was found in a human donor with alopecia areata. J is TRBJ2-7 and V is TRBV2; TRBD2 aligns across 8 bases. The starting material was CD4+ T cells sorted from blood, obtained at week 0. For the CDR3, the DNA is TGTGCCAGCAGTCTCCGCGCTTACGGGGCGGGAGGTTTCTACGAGCAGTACTTC. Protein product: CASSLRAYGAGGFYEQYF.